In its sample, the clone carrying this TCR beta chain was seen many times. The data stem from a study of regulatory T cells in long-lasting Graves disease. Arm-PCR of CDR3 regions and iRepertoire HTBI primers were the basis on which TCR beta libraries were built. TCRdb re-derived calls from the multiplex PCR reads in MiXCR, one entry per CDR3 protein. In the table there are some 250,000 distinct CDR3 sequences, over 20% of which are singletons. The germline gives CDR1 SQVTM, CDR2 ANQGSEA. Trimming took 5 bases from V and 2 from J, leaving 13 bases between them. This CDR3 comprises 13 residues. Time point defined: newly diagnosed GD, antithyroid drugs for less than 3 months. Scientists built the TCR library using RNA that was extracted from PBMCs. The authors drew patients from an endocrinology department in Xi'an, China.

This TCR came from a female donor with Graves disease. The sequences come from peripheral blood mononuclear cells (PBMCs), collected at new diagnosis, from a patient treated with antithyroid drugs. The rearrangement links TRBV29-1 to TRBJ2-7, with D hard to call. CDR3 region: CSVLDDRAYEQYF. In nucleotides, the CDR3 is TGCAGCGTTCTTGACGACCGAGCCTACGAGCAGTACTTC.